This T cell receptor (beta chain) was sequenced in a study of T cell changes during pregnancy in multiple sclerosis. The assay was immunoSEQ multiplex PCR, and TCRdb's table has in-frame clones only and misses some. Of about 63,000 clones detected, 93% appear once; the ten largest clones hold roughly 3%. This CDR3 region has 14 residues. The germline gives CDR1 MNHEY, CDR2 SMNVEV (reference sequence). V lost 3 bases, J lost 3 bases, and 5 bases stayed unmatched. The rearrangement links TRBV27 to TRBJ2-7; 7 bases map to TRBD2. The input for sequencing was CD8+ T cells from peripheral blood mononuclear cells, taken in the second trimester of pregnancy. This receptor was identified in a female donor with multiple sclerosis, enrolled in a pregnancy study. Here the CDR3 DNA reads TGTGCCAGCAGTTTCCGGGGGGAGTACTACGAGCAGTACTTC. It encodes CASSFRGEYYEQYF.